Reported below is one T cell receptor beta chain. The data were taken from a study of blood T cell repertoires in COVID-19. Libraries were prepared by immunoSEQ multiplex PCR; TCRdb keeps only in-frame clonotypes and omits some of them. The data show 180,000 or so clones, approximately 82% seen once. The CDR3 loop spans 17 amino acids. The V gene lost 3 bases and the J gene lost 4 bases, with 18 bases spanning the gap. CDR1 SEHNR and CDR2 FQNEAQ come from the germline V gene (reference sequence). This receptor was identified in a woman aged 45 to 65 who had recovered from COVID-19. The J gene is TRBJ2-2, the V gene TRBV7-9; maybe TRBD1 (5 bases). Source material: PBMCs or T cells enriched from blood (not recorded which). The DNA of the CDR3 is TGTGCCAGCAGCTTCCAGCAGGCAGGGAAGTTCACCGGGGAGCTGTTTTTT. Translating it yields CASSFQQAGKFTGELFF. The complete variable domain, with remaining parts taken from reference TRBV7-9 and TRBJ2-2, reads DTGVSQNPRHKITKRGQNVTFRCDPISEHNRLYWYRQTLGQGPEFLTYFQNEAQLEKSRLLSDRFSAERPKGSFSTLEIQRTEQGDSAMYLCASSFQQAGKFTGELFFGEGSRLTVL.